This entry is about one T cell receptor (beta chain). The data derive from a study of identical twins. TCRdb reanalysed the 5' RACE reads using MiXCR and keeps one entry per CDR3 protein. The sample comprises 400,000 to 550,000 distinct CDR3 sequences, less than 25% of which are singletons, and 2.9% rests with the top ten. There are 13 residues in the CDR3. This same sample was also taken into another study, of T cells expressing NK-cell markers. That source adds: An anti-gamma-delta TCR antibody confined sorting to alpha-beta TCR T cells across several of the experiments. Dominance of the CD3+CD56-NKG2C+ fraction by these clonotypes also held in a few donors. It was still unclear whether expanded NKG2C+ T cell clones were HCMV specific.

The chain recombines TRBV21-1 with TRBJ2-7; no check of the table's D call, TRBD2, against the DNA was made. TRBV21-1 is a recognized pseudogene. The clonotype comes from a woman between 18 and 29 years old in good health. The source material was CD4+ T cells sorted from blood. The CDR3 region has the DNA TGTGCCAAACGGCGGGGTTTTCTCTACGAGCAGTACTTC. Protein sequence: CAKRRGFLYEQYF.